This T cell receptor (beta chain) was captured by sequencing in a study of blood T cell repertoires in COVID-19. The table came from immunoSEQ multiplex PCR; TCRdb's copy has only in-frame clones and leaves some out. Here the sample spans some 22,000 clones, approximately 80% being singletons. CDR3 length: 15 amino acids. V gave up 5 bases and J gave up 0 bases, with 10 bases separating them. Germline CDR1 is SNHLY and CDR2 is FYNNEI. The sequencing input was peripheral blood. V and J are TRBV2 and TRBJ2-2; possibly TRBD1 for D (5 bases). The TCR comes from a man older than 75 with active or convalescent COVID-19. The CDR3, as DNA: TGTGCCAGCAGTCGGACACGCGCGAACACCGGGGAGCTGTTTTTT. This encodes CASSRTRANTGELFF.